This T cell receptor beta chain stems from a study of T cell responses to AZD1222 COVID-19 vaccine. Assay used: immunoSEQ multiplex PCR; TCRdb lists only in-frame clones, some missing. Of tens of thousands of clones in the sample, 88% were seen once. The CDR3 consists of 14 residues. CDR1 and CDR2 from the germline V gene are MNHEY and SMNVEV (reference sequence). V was cut by 3 bases and J by 9 bases, with 18 bases left in between. This material consisted of peripheral blood, taken on day 0 of MenACWY control vaccination. This receptor was taken from an adult in good health. V usage is TRBV27 and J usage is TRBJ2-7; weak D call: TRBD1 (5 bases). Written as DNA, the CDR3 is TGTGCCAGCAGTTTTTCCAGGATTGAACAGGTGCAGTACTTC. Amino acids: CASSFSRIEQVQYF.